The 4 T cell receptor beta chains given below trace back to one sample, sequenced in a study of memory CD8 T cells in hepatitis C reinfection (dated by TCRdb to 2017 to 2019). The library was produced with the immunoSEQ multiplex PCR assay. Not all clones reach the TCRdb copy of this immuneACCESS table, which keeps in-frame sequences only. Checked studies attribute under half of the gap to unresolved V genes and leave the rest unexplained. In all, the sample holds some 50,000 clones, and about 91% of those were seen once. The ten most abundant clones make up 0.72% of the sample. Reading the label with the study, this specimen's time point is: late/post reinfection, 12 to 24 weeks after detection. Sorted cells were sequenced directly ex vivo, with no in vitro expansion before TCR sequencing. The sequenced sample consisted of naive CD8+ T cells sorted from blood. The cell subset or site label corresponds to: total naive CD8+CD45RO- T cells. The source is a man aged 18 to 29 with hepatitis C virus infection.

This sequence joins TRBV2 and TRBJ2-2, with TRBD1 as a possible D gene (5 bases). Germline CDR1 is SNHLY and CDR2 is FYNNEI. Deletions cut 8 bases from V and 1 base from J, with 8 bases between. The length of the CDR3 is 13 residues. This CDR3 is CASVRVNTGELFF. The CDR3 nucleotides read TGTGCCAGCGTCAGGGTGAACACCGGGGAGCTGTTTTTT.

The V call is TRBV6-1, the J call TRBJ2-7; 7 bases fit TRBD1. CDR1 MNHNS and CDR2 SASEGT come from the germline V gene. CDR3 length: 14 residues. Trimming removed 6 bases from V and 2 bases from J; junction bases left unmatched: 7. The CDR3 reads CASRTWTGTYEQYF. The DNA for the CDR3 is TGTGCCAGCAGAACCTGGACAGGAACCTACGAGCAGTACTTC.

This chain uses TRBV14 with TRBJ2-3, with 7 bases fitting TRBD1. The J segment lost 4 bases and the V segment lost 4 bases, leaving 14 bases of the junction unmatched. CDR1 and CDR2 (germline): SGHDN, FVKESK. CDR3 length: 17 residues. CDR3 amino acids: CASSPFSGTVLSDTQYF. CDR3 nucleotides: TGTGCCAGCAGCCCCTTCTCCGGGACAGTTCTCTCAGATACGCAGTATTTT.

The chain combines TRBV4-3 with TRBJ1-5, with TRBD1 as a possible D gene (6 bases). The germline V gene has CDR1 LGHNA and CDR2 YSLEER. V lost 0 bases, J lost 3 bases, and 9 bases lay in between. The CDR3 runs 15 residues. CDR3 in DNA: TGCGCCAGCAGCCAAGACAGGGGCGTCAATCAGCCCCAGCATTTT. Its protein product is CASSQDRGVNQPQHF.